This passage covers 6 T cell receptor beta chains from one sample sequenced in a study of beta chain features in type 1 diabetes. What was sequenced were expressed TCRB transcripts, since all of the isolated RNA had been reverse transcribed. Method: immunoSEQ multiplex PCR; TCRdb's copy keeps in-frame clones and lacks some. The profile shows about 360,000 clones, 10% to 15% of them singletons. Sample: naive CD4+ T cells from blood. The source is a man between 18 and 35 years old in good health.

The sample holds a few counts of this clone. The chain has TRBV19 and TRBJ2-5; 9 bases agree with TRBD1. With V trimmed by 3 bases and J by 2 bases, 7 bases remained unmatched. CDR1 is LNHDA and CDR2 is SQIVND in the germline V gene (reference sequence). CDR3 length: 16 amino acids. CDR3 sequence (DNA): TGTGCCAGTAGTATCCTGAGGACAGGGGTTCAAGAGACCCAGTACTTC. Its translation: CASSILRTGVQETQYF.

The chain joins TRBV4-2 to TRBJ2-2; D possibly corresponds to TRBD1 (7 bases). Germline assignment: CDR1 LGHNA and CDR2 YNFKEQ. V was clipped by 3 bases and J by 4 bases, with 15 bases between them. The CDR3 spans 16 residues. The CDR3 sequence: CASSQDRREGTGELFF. The CDR3 region has the DNA TGTGCCAGCAGCCAGGACAGGCGGGAAGGCACCGGGGAGCTGTTTTTT.

This rearrangement joins TRBV4-1 to TRBJ2-1; 11 nucleotides match TRBD1. The CDR3 covers 15 residues. Germline CDR1 reads MGHRA; CDR2 reads YSYEKL. After removal of 4 bases from V and 9 bases from J, the junction contained 8 bases not matched to a gene. The CDR3 DNA is TGCGCCAGCAGCCCGGCCGGGACAGGGGGTGGTGAGCAGTTCTTC. It translates to CASSPAGTGGGEQFF.

The chain joins TRBV5-1 to TRBJ2-7; 8 positions agree with TRBD1. The CDR3 runs 12 residues. Germline loops: CDR1 SGHRS, CDR2 YFSETQ. Trimming cost V 4 bases and J 5 bases; bases outside gene matches: 2. DNA for the CDR3: TGCGCCAGCAGCCTACAGGGGGACGAGCAGTACTTC. Translation gives CASSLQGDEQYF.

The chain uses TRBV18 and TRBJ2-7, with TRBD1 matching 7 bases. V lost 5 bases to trimming and J lost 2 bases; unmatched junction nucleotides: 9. This CDR3 region has 15 residues. In germline, CDR1 is KGHSH, CDR2 LQKENI. The CDR3 reads CASSSGQAGAYEQYF. CDR3 nucleotide sequence: TGTGCCAGCTCATCAGGACAGGCGGGCGCCTACGAGCAGTACTTC.

This clone showed up just a few times. The chain links TRBV28 to TRBJ2-7; a possible D gene is TRBD2 (7 bases). This CDR3 has 15 residues. Trimming stripped 2 bases from V and 2 bases from J, with 13 bases between. The germline CDR1 and CDR2 sequences are MDHEN and SYDVKM. The CDR3 DNA sequence: TGTGCCAGCAGTTTAGCGGGGGCGGGGACCTACGAGCAGTACTTC. Protein sequence: CASSLAGAGTYEQYF.